Detailed here is one T cell receptor beta chain. This specimen comes from a study of blood T cell repertoires in COVID-19. Across the whole study: Sample material is recorded as cDNA or gDNA derived from T cells, B-cell-depleted T cells, or PBMCs.

This CDR3 contains 11 residues. In germline, CDR1 is DFQATT, CDR2 SNEGSKA (reference sequence). V was clipped by 3 bases and J by 7 bases, with 10 bases between them. Measured with immunoSEQ multiplex PCR; TCRdb has only the in-frame clones, and not every one. Of roughly 130,000 clones in the sample, about four fifths are singletons; the top ten hold approximately 3.6%. Enrolled through a virtual design, the participants were between 18 and 89 years of age and came from some 26 US areas. Participant reports of clinical history set cohort assignment. Recovered status applied to Cohort 3 donors who had two consecutive negative PCRs. It also applied to those with clearance or with symptom resolution.

This TCR derives from a woman aged 30 to 39 who had recovered from COVID-19. This chain uses TRBV20-1 with TRBJ2-7; possibly TRBD2 for D (6 bases). Sequencing used PBMCs or T cells enriched from blood (not recorded which). CDR3 sequence: CSASRRAEQYF. In nucleotides, the CDR3 is TGCAGTGCTAGCAGGAGGGCTGAGCAGTACTTC.